Included here is one TCR beta chain sequence, with context. Per the original data handling: It was from reference gene primer amplification that nucleated cell counts were estimated. Assay: immunoSEQ multiplex PCR; the TCRdb copy retains only in-frame clones and omits some. D and trimming come from the DNA, and the V and J calls and clone size come from that table. Of about 190,000 clones in the sample, about 88% were seen once. The data are from a study of blood T cell repertoires in COVID-19. Study-wide background: Samples representing acute and convalescent COVID-19 were sourced from the United States, Italy and Spain. Sources were T cells, B-cell-depleted T cells, or PBMCs; the material itself was cDNA or gDNA.

V dropped 4 bases and J dropped 4; count of bases not matched to a gene: 8. Germline CDR1 reads SGHRS; CDR2 reads YFSETQ. The CDR3 sequence is 16 residues long. Sequenced material: peripheral blood. The sequence was collected from a man between 25 and 39 years old with active or convalescent COVID-19. This rearrangement joins TRBV5-1 to TRBJ2-2; 9 bases map to TRBD2. Written as DNA, the CDR3 is TGCGCCAGCAGCCCCGAGGGAGCGGGGGGCACCGGGGAGCTGTTTTTT. Its translation: CASSPEGAGGTGELFF.